This T cell receptor beta chain was identified in a study of technical replicates of blood from a handful of donors (dated by TCRdb to about 2017). The library was generated by the immunoSEQ multiplex PCR assay. TCRdb mirrors the immuneACCESS table, restricted to in-frame sequences. Some clones are absent from its copies; in checked studies, under half trace to an unresolved V gene, and the reason for the others is unknown. The sample table records tens of thousands of clones; about 94% of these occur just once. The top ten clonotypes cover about 0.26% of the sample. Here V drops 1 base and J drops 6 bases, and the junction holds 2 bases not matched to any gene. Including cysteine and phenylalanine, the CDR3 has 14 amino acids. The only DNA kept is the CDR3, 42 bases in frame from the first base. CDR1 and CDR2 (SNHLY, FYNNEI) derive from the germline V gene. As concerns this clone: Its cognate antigen has yet to be identified. Base qualities are not at hand, and no much larger clone is one base apart.

Sequencing was performed on T cells isolated from PBMCs. The receptor was derived from a human donor in good health. The chain is assembled from TRBV2 and TRBJ2-4, and TRBD2 aligns with 8 junction nucleotides. The CDR3 protein is CASSEESGGNIQYF. The sequenced DNA is TGTGCCAGCAGTGAAGAGAGCGGGGGAAACATTCAGTACTTC.